The clone carrying this T cell receptor beta chain was observed many times. What it recognizes is unknown. The data are from a study of CD8 T cells in ankylosing spondylitis. Study-level results: Apparently characteristic of ankylosing spondylitis blood was a TCR beta motif (roughly 8 highly homologous variants). A subset of motif variants has previously been described in the synovial fluid and blood of reactive arthritis. Enrichment of disease-linked clones was reportedly significant in matched ankylosing spondylitis synovial fluid.

CDR1 is DFQATT and CDR2 is SNEGSKA in the germline V gene (reference sequence). This CDR3 has 13 residues. Between the trimmed V and J ends, which lost 0 bases and 4 bases, there was a span of 9 bases. It was by quantitative 5'-RACE with molecular barcodes that TCR beta libraries were made. TCRdb processed the 5' RACE reads anew with MiXCR; each CDR3 protein has one entry. The profile covers about 260,000 distinct CDR3 sequences, with more than 20% appearing a single time and 0.5% to 0.75% taken by the ten largest. The sequence came from a male donor with ankylosing spondylitis or in good health (not recorded which). The sequenced material came from blood, either unsorted or a sorted T cell fraction (not recorded which). The chain employs TRBV20-1 and TRBJ1-2; weak D call: TRBD1 (6 bases). For the CDR3, the DNA is TGCAGTGCTAGAGATCAGGGGACCTATGGCTACACCTTC. Translated: CSARDQGTYGYTF.